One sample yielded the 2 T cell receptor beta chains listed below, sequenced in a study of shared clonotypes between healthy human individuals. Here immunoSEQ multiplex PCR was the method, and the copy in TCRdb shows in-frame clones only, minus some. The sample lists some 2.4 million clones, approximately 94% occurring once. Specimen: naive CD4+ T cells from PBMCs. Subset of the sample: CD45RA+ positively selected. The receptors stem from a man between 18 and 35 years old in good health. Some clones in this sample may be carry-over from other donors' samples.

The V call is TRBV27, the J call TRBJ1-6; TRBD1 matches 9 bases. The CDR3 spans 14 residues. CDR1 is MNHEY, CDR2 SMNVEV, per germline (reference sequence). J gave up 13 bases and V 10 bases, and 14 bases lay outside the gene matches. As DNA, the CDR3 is TGTGCCAATAGACAGGACAGGGGCATTAGTCCCCTCCACTTT. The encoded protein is CANRQDRGISPLHF.

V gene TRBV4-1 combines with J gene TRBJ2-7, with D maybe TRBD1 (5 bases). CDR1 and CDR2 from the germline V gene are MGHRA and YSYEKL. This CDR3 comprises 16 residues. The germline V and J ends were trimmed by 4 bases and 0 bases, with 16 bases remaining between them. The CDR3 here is CASSLQRGRPSYEQYF. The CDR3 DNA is TGCGCCAGCAGCCTTCAAAGGGGAAGGCCCTCCTACGAGCAGTACTTC.